Listed below are T cell receptor beta chains from one sample, sequenced in a study of T cell changes during pregnancy in multiple sclerosis. The table came from immunoSEQ multiplex PCR; TCRdb's copy has only in-frame clones and leaves some out. The table includes approximately 52,000 clones, around 94% detected once. The sequencing here drew on CD4+ T cells from peripheral blood mononuclear cells, taken in the third trimester of pregnancy. These receptor sequences come from a female donor with multiple sclerosis, enrolled in a pregnancy study. Each CDR3 is given with its conserved first and last residue. D genes are given only for firm matches. Clone size is stated in some rows and not others, as once, few, many or a class when expanded.

D	V	size	J	DNA	CDR3
-	TRBV6-6	-	TRBJ2-7	TGTGCCAGCAGTTGGACAGTGGATGGGGGCGAGCAGTACTTC	CASSWTVDGGEQYF
-	TRBV2	-	TRBJ2-1	TGTGCCAGCAGTAGAAGACTAGACTACAATGAGCAGTTCTTC	CASSRRLDYNEQFF
TRBD1	TRBV27	-	TRBJ2-3	TGTGCCAGCAGTTCCTTACAGGGGGCGAAGGATACGCAGTATTTT	CASSSLQGAKDTQYF
TRBD1	TRBV5-1	once	TRBJ1-1	TGCGCCAGCAGCTTGGTACGGACAGGGTCCCCGGGGGGCACTGAAGCTTTCTTT	CASSLVRTGSPGGTEAFF
-	TRBV5-1	-	TRBJ2-1	TGCGCCAGCAGCTTAAGGGGGATCAGCAATGAGCAGTTCTTC	CASSLRGISNEQFF
TRBD1	TRBV4-1	-	TRBJ1-1	TGCGCCAGCAGCCAAGCCTCGGGACAGGGAGTGAACACTGAAGCTTTCTTT	CASSQASGQGVNTEAFF
TRBD2	TRBV9	-	TRBJ2-2	TGTGCCAGCAGCGTACTGCCCAGCGGGAGGTTCGGCGGGGAGCTGTTTTTT	CASSVLPSGRFGGELFF
-	TRBV9	-	TRBJ1-1	TGTGCCAGCAGCGTAGCTGTGGGGCCTGGGGACACTGAAGCTTTCTTT	CASSVAVGPGDTEAFF
-	TRBV9	-	TRBJ2-3	TGTGCCAGCAGCGTTCTTAGCGCAGATACGCAGTATTTT	CASSVLSADTQYF
TRBD1	TRBV30	few	TRBJ2-1	TGTGCCTTCCTCCGACAGGGCTCCTACAATGAGCAGTTCTTC	CAFLRQGSYNEQFF
TRBD1	TRBV6-1	-	TRBJ2-7	TGTGCCAGCAGCTTGACAGGGGTTTACGAGCAGTACTTC	CASSLTGVYEQYF
TRBD1	TRBV10-3	once	TRBJ2-7	TGTGCCGCGGGCCGAACAGGGGGGAGGTACGAGCAGTACTTC	CAAGRTGGRYEQYF
-	TRBV19	-	TRBJ2-6	TGTGCCAGTAGTATACGGTCTGGGGCCAACGTCCTGACTTTC	CASSIRSGANVLTF
-	TRBV7-2	-	TRBJ2-1	TGTGCCAGCAGCTTACGGGCGGGGTACAATGAGCAGTTCTTC	CASSLRAGYNEQFF
-	TRBV5-1	-	TRBJ1-1	TGCGCCAGCAGCGCATCCGGGAAGAACACTGAAGCTTTCTTT	CASSASGKNTEAFF
-	TRBV7-9	-	TRBJ1-1	TGTGCCAGCAGCTTAACGGGGATGAACACTGAAGCTTTCTTT	CASSLTGMNTEAFF
-	TRBV18	-	TRBJ1-5	TGTGCCAGCTCCCTCTACAGGGATCCTCAGCCCCAGCATTTT	CASSLYRDPQPQHF
TRBD1	TRBV7-9	-	TRBJ1-1	TGTGCCAGCAGCTTAGAGGGGGCATCTGAAGCTTTCTTT	CASSLEGASEAFF
-	TRBV2	-	TRBJ2-1	TGTGCCAGCGCCCCCTTTGGAGCGGGTCTCTCCTACAATGAGCAGTTCTTC	CASAPFGAGLSYNEQFF
-	TRBV6-5	-	TRBJ2-3	TGTGCCAGCAAGAGGACAGATACGCAGTATTTT	CASKRTDTQYF
-	TRBV27	-	TRBJ2-3	TGTGCCAGCAGTTTAGACGGGTCGGACACAGATACGCAGTATTTT	CASSLDGSDTDTQYF
-	TRBV9	-	TRBJ1-3	TGTGCCAGCAGCGTAGAGGGGACAACTCAGTGGGGCACTGGAAACACCATATATTTT	CASSVEGTTQWGTGNTIYF
TRBD1	TRBV2	-	TRBJ1-1	TGTGCCAGCAGCCGGGACAGGGTAGGTACTGAAGCTTTCTTT	CASSRDRVGTEAFF
TRBD1	TRBV5-1	-	TRBJ1-1	TGCGCCAGCAAACAGGGGACCCTGGACACTGAAGCTTTCTTT	CASKQGTLDTEAFF
TRBD2	TRBV4-1	-	TRBJ2-1	TGCGCCAGCAGCCAGGCTCCCGGGGGGGCCGGGACCTACAATGAGCAGTTCTTC	CASSQAPGGAGTYNEQFF
-	TRBV6-5	-	TRBJ2-7	TGTGCCAGCAGTCGCTCCCAGACAGAGTCCTACGAGCAGTACTTC	CASSRSQTESYEQYF
-	TRBV25-1	-	TRBJ1-6	TGTGCCAGCAGTGAACATGGCAGGGGCCCCTTTCGCCTCCACTTT	CASSEHGRGPFRLHF
TRBD2	TRBV5-4	-	TRBJ2-5	TGTGCCAGCAGCTATGAGGGACTAGCGGGGGTGGAGACCCAGTACTTC	CASSYEGLAGVETQYF
-	TRBV7-3	-	TRBJ2-1	TGTGCCAGCAGCTCCTGGGAGGAGAACAATGAGCAGTTCTTC	CASSSWEENNEQFF
-	TRBV29-1	-	TRBJ2-7	TGCAGCGTAACGGACACTACCCCAGAGCAGTACTTC	CSVTDTTPEQYF
-	TRBV25-1	-	TRBJ1-4	TGTGCCAGCAGGAGAACTAATGAAAAACTGTTTTTT	CASRRTNEKLFF
TRBD1	TRBV7-2	-	TRBJ1-1	TGTGCCAGCAGCTTTGGACAGGGGAAGGAAGCTTTCTTT	CASSFGQGKEAFF
TRBD2	TRBV5-1	-	TRBJ2-7	TGCGCCAGTACCGGGACTAGCGGGAGTCGCACCTACGAGCAGTACTTC	CASTGTSGSRTYEQYF
-	TRBV7-2	-	TRBJ2-3	TGTGCCAGCAGCCCAATTGTGGATACGCAGTATTTT	CASSPIVDTQYF
-	TRBV7-3	-	TRBJ2-2	TGTGCCAGCAGCTCCACAGGGATCACCGGGGAGCTGTTTTTT	CASSSTGITGELFF
-	TRBV2	-	TRBJ2-7	TGTGCCAGCAGCCGGGACACCTATACCTACGAGCAGTACTTC	CASSRDTYTYEQYF
TRBD1	TRBV4-2	-	TRBJ1-4	TGTGCCAGCAGCCAAGATCAGGGGGCGTTAGGGGAAAAACTGTTTTTT	CASSQDQGALGEKLFF
-	TRBV9	-	TRBJ2-3	TGTGCCAGCAGCGTAGATGTGAGAGGTACAGATACGCAGTATTTT	CASSVDVRGTDTQYF
-	TRBV28	-	TRBJ1-1	TGTGCCAGCAGCCCCGGGGGGGGAAGAGTCGGCACTGAAGCTTTCTTT	CASSPGGGRVGTEAFF
TRBD1	TRBV28	-	TRBJ1-2	TGTGCCAGCAGTCACAACCTGGGGACAGCTAACTATGGCTACACCTTC	CASSHNLGTANYGYTF
-	TRBV7-8	-	TRBJ2-1	TGTGCCAGCGCTTTGGGCCCCCTCAATGAGCAGTTCTTC	CASALGPLNEQFF
-	TRBV29-1	-	TRBJ2-7	TGCAGCGTTGAAGACAGGAACGAGCAGTACTTC	CSVEDRNEQYF
-	TRBV4-2	-	TRBJ2-5	TGTGCCAGCAGCCCGAGCCCGACTAGGGAGAGAGAGACCCAGTACTTC	CASSPSPTRERETQYF
TRBD1	TRBV27	-	TRBJ2-6	TGTGCCAGCAGTCCCTCAGGGGGGCAGGGGGCGCCTGGGGCCAACGTCCTGACTTTC	CASSPSGGQGAPGANVLTF
-	TRBV7-8	-	TRBJ2-3	TGTGCCAGCAGCTTATCGAGCACAGATACGCAGTATTTT	CASSLSSTDTQYF
-	TRBV11-2	few	TRBJ1-1	TGTGCCAGCACCCCCAGGTTAGGGGCAGGGAACACTGAAGCTTTCTTT	CASTPRLGAGNTEAFF
TRBD2	TRBV19	-	TRBJ2-1	TGTGCCAGTAGTATAGGTGGGACTAGCCGAACCCATGAGCAGTTCTTC	CASSIGGTSRTHEQFF
-	TRBV7-2	-	TRBJ1-4	TGTGCCAGCAGCTTAGACGGACAAGAGACTGAAAAACTGTTTTTT	CASSLDGQETEKLFF
-	TRBV29-1	-	TRBJ1-2	TGCAGCGTTGAAGGAGGCTCAGGGAGGGGCTATGGCTACACCTTC	CSVEGGSGRGYGYTF
TRBD1	TRBV12-5	-	TRBJ2-1	TGTGCTAGTGCCGACAAGGCTTGGACAGGGGGGGATGAGCAGTTCTTC	CASADKAWTGGDEQFF
-	TRBV5-8	-	TRBJ1-4	TGTGCCAGCAGTCCCCGGGGTCCGGGAAATGAAAAACTGTTTTTT	CASSPRGPGNEKLFF
-	TRBV4-1	-	TRBJ1-1	TGCGCCAGCAGCCTCAGGGCACAGTCACATCGGAACACTGAAGCTTTCTTT	CASSLRAQSHRNTEAFF
-	TRBV11-2	-	TRBJ2-2	TGTGCCAGCAGCTCCGTACGGGACACCGGGGAGCTGTTTTTT	CASSSVRDTGELFF
TRBD1	TRBV14	-	TRBJ1-2	TGTGCCAGCAGCCATGGAACCGGACAGGTTTTTACCTTC	CASSHGTGQVFTF